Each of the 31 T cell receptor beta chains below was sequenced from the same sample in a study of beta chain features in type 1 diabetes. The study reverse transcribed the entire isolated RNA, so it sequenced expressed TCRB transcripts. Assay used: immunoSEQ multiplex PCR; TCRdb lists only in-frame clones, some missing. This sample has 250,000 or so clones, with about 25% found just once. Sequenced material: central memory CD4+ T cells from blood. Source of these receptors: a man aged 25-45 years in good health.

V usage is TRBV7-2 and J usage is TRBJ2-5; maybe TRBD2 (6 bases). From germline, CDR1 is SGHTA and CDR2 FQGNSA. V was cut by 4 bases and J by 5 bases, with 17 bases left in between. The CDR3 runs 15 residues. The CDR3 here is CASSSFTGSIETQYF. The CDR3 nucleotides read TGTGCCAGCAGCTCGTTCACCGGGAGTATCGAGACCCAGTACTTC.

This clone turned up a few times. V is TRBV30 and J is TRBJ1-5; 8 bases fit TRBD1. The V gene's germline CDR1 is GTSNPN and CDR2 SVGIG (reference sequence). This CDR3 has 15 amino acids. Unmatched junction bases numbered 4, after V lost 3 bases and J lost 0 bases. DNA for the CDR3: TGTGCCTGGAGCAGGACAGGGAATAGCAATCAGCCCCAGCATTTT. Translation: CAWSRTGNSNQPQHF.

This chain's CDR3 is CASSPDGDTQYF. The CDR3 DNA reads TGTGCCAGCAGCCCGGATGGAGATACGCAGTATTTT. V is TRBV11-2 and J is TRBJ2-3; D not resolved. The CDR3 sequence is 12 residues long. The germline V gene encodes CDR1 SGHAT and CDR2 FQNNGV. Trimming stripped 5 bases from V and 5 bases from J, with 8 bases between.

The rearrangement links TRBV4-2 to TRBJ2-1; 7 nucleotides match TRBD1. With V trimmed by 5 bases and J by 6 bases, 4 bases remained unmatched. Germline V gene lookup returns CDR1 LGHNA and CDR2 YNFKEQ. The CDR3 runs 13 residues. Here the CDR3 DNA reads TGTGCCAGCAGCGCTCAGGGGGTCAATGAGCAGTTCTTC. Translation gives CASSAQGVNEQFF.

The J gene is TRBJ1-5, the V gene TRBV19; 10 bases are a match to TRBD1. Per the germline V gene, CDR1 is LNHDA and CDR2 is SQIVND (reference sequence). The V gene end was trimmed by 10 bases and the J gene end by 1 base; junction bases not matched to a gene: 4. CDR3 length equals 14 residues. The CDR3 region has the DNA TGTGCCACTCGGGACAGGGGAAGCAATCAGCCCCAGCATTTT. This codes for CATRDRGSNQPQHF.

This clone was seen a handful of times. The CDR3 spells CASSASGQGLSDYGYTF. CDR3 sequence (DNA): TGTGCCAGCAGTGCTTCCGGACAGGGCCTTTCTGACTATGGCTACACCTTC. The genes are TRBV25-1 and TRBJ1-2; 8 bases match TRBD1. V lost 4 bases to trimming and J lost 3 bases; unmatched junction nucleotides: 13. Per germline, CDR1 MGHDK and CDR2 SYGVNS. CDR3 length: 17 amino acids.

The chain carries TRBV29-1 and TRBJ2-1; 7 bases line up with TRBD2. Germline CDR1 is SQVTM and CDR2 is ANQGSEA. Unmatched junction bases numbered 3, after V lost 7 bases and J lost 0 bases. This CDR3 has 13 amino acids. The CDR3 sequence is CSAGTTSYNEQFF. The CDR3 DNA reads TGCAGCGCAGGGACTACCTCCTACAATGAGCAGTTCTTC.

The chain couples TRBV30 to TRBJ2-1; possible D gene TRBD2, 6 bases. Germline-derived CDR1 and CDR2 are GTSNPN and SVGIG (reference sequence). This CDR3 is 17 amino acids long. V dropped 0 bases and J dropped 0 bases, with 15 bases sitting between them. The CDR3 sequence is CAWSVGSSGYSYNEQFF. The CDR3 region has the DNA TGTGCCTGGAGTGTAGGGAGTAGCGGATACTCCTACAATGAGCAGTTCTTC.

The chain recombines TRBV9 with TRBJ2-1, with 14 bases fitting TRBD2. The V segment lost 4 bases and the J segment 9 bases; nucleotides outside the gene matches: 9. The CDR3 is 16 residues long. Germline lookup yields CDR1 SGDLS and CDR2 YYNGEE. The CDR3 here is CASSPNPGLAGAEQFF. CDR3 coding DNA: TGTGCCAGCAGCCCAAATCCGGGACTAGCGGGAGCTGAGCAGTTCTTC.

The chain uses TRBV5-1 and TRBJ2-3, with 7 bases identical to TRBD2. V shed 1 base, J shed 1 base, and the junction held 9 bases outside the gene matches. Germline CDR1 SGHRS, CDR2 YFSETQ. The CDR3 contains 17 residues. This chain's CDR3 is CASSLRGLPSGTDTQYF. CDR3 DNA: TGCGCCAGCAGCTTGAGGGGACTACCTTCGGGCACAGATACGCAGTATTTT. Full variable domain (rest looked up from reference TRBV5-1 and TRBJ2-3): KAGVTQTPRYLIKTRGQQVTLSCSPISGHRSVSWYQQTPGQGLQFLFEYFSETQRNKGNFPGRFSGRQFSNSRSEMNVSTLELGDSALYLCASSLRGLPSGTDTQYFGPGTRLTVL.

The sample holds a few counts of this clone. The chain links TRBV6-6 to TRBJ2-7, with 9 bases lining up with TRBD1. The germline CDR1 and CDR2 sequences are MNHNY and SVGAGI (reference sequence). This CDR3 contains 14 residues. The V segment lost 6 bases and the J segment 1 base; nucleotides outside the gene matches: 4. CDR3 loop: CASSSGTGSYEQYF. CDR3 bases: TGTGCCAGCAGCTCCGGGACAGGGTCCTACGAGCAGTACTTC.

The CDR3 sequence is CASSDPGLAGDGDIQYF. The CDR3 DNA sequence: TGTGCCAGCAGCGACCCGGGACTAGCGGGGGACGGAGACATTCAGTACTTC. The chain links TRBV9 to TRBJ2-4, with 14 nucleotides matching TRBD2. This CDR3 contains 17 residues. V trimming: 3 bases; J trimming: 8 bases; junction bases outside the gene matches: 10. The germline CDR1 and CDR2 sequences are SGDLS and YYNGEE.

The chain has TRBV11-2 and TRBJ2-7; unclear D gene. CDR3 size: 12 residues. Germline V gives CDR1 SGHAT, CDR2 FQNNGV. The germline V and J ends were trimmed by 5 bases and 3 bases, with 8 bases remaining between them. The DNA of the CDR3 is TGTGCCAGCAGCCGCGTGGGCTACGAGCAGTACTTC. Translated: CASSRVGYEQYF.

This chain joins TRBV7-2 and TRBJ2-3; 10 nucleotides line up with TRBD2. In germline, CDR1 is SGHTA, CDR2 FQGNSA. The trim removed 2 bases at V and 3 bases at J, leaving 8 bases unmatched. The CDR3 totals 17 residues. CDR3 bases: TGTGCCAGCAGCTTAACCCCCCTGACTAGCGGGACAGATACGCAGTATTTT. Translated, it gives CASSLTPLTSGTDTQYF.

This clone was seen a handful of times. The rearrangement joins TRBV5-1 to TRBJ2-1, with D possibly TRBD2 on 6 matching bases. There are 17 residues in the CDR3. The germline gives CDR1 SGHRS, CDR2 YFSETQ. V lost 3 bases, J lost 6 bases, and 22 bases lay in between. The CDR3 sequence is CASSWGTMSGRSNEQFF. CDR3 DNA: TGCGCCAGCAGCTGGGGTACGATGAGCGGGCGAAGCAATGAGCAGTTCTTC.

The CDR3 DNA is TGTGCCAGCAGCTTGGGAGCGGGAGTAGAGCAGTACTTC. This gives the protein CASSLGAGVEQYF. This chain connects TRBV7-2 to TRBJ2-7, with TRBD2 matching over 8 bases. The V gene's germline CDR1 is SGHTA and CDR2 FQGNSA. The CDR3 runs 13 residues. Losses at the gene ends were 3 bases for V and 7 bases for J; bases not matched to a gene: 5.

The CDR3 loop is CTSSQDPRDVGELFF. The CDR3 DNA follows: TGCACCAGCAGCCAAGATCCGAGGGACGTCGGGGAGCTGTTTTTT. The chain is built from TRBV1 and TRBJ2-2. TRBV1 is noted as a pseudogene. This CDR3 contains 15 residues.

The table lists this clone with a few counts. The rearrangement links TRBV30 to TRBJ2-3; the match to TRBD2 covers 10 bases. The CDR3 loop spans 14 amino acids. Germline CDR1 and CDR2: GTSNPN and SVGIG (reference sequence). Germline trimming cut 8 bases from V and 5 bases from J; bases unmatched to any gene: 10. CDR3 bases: TGTGCCCGGACTAGCGGAATCCCCGGAGATACGCAGTATTTT. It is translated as CARTSGIPGDTQYF.

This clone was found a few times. In DNA form, the CDR3 reads TGTGCCATCAGGACCGGGACGGTGAACACTGAAGCTTTCTTT. This gives the protein CAIRTGTVNTEAFF. This chain joins TRBV10-3 and TRBJ1-1; possible D gene TRBD1, 5 bases. Germline lookup yields CDR1 ENHRY and CDR2 SYGVKD. Trimming cost V 6 bases and J 0 bases, with 11 bases left between them. This CDR3 contains 14 residues.

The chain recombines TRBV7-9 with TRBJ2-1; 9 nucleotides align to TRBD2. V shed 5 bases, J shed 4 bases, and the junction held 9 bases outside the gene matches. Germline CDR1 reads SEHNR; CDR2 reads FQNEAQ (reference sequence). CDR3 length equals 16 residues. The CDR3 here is CASSRLAVPLYNEQFF. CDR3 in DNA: TGTGCCAGCAGCCGACTAGCGGTCCCGCTTTACAATGAGCAGTTCTTC.

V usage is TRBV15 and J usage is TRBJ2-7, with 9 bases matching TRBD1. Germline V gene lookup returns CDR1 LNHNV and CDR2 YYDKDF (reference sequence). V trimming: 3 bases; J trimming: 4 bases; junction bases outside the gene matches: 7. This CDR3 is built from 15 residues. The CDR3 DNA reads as TGTGCCACCAGCAGCCCTGGGACAGGGCAATACGAGCAGTACTTC. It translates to CATSSPGTGQYEQYF.

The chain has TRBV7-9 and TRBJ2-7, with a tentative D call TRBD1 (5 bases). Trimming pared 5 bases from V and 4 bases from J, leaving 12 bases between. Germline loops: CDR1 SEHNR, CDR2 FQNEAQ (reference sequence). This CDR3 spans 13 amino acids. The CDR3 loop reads CASSILGVYEQYF. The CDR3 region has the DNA TGTGCCAGCAGCATATTAGGGGTTTACGAGCAGTACTTC. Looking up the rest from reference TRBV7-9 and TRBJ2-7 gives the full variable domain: DTGVSQNPRHKITKRGQNVTFRCDPISEHNRLYWYRQTLGQGPEFLTYFQNEAQLEKSRLLSDRFSAERPKGSFSTLEIQRTEQGDSAMYLCASSILGVYEQYFGPGTRLTVT.

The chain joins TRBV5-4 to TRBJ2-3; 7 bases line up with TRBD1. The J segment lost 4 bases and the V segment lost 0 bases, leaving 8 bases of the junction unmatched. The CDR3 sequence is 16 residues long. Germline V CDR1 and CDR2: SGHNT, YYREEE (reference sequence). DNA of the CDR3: TGTGCCAGCAGCTTGGCCACAGGGGTGAGGCCAGATACGCAGTATTTT. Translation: CASSLATGVRPDTQYF.

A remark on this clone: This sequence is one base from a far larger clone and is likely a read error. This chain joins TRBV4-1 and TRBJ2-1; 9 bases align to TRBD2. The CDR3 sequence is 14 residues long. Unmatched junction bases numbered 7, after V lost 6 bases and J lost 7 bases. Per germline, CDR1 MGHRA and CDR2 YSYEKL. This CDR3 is CASRAGLALNEQFF. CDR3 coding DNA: TGCGCCAGCAGGGCGGGACTAGCTCTTAATGAGCAGTTCTTC.

In DNA, the CDR3 is TGTGCCATCATGCAGGGGAGGAATTCACCCCTCCACTTT. This gives the protein CAIMQGRNSPLHF. The chain has TRBV10-3 and TRBJ1-6; weak D call: TRBD1 (6 bases). Germline CDR1 reads ENHRY; CDR2 reads SYGVKD. This CDR3 contains 13 residues. V was clipped by 7 bases and J by 7 bases, with 11 bases between them.

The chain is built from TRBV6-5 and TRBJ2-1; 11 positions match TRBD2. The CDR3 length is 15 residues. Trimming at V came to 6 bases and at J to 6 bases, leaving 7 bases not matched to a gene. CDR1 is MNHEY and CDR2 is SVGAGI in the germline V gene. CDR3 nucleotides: TGTGCCAGCAGCGCCAGACTAGCGGGACGCAATGAGCAGTTCTTC. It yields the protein CASSARLAGRNEQFF.

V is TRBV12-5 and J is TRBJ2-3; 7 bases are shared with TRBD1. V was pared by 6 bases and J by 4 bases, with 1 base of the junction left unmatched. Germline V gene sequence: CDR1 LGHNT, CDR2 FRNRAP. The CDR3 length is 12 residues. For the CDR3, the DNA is TGTGCTAGTGGGACAGGGTCAGATACGCAGTATTTT. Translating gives CASGTGSDTQYF. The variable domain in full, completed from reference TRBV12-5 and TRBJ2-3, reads DARVTQTPRHKVTEMGQEVTMRCQPILGHNTVFWYRQTMMQGLELLAYFRNRAPLDDSGMPKDRFSAEMPDATLATLKIQPSEPRDSAVYFCASGTGSDTQYFGPGTRLTVL.

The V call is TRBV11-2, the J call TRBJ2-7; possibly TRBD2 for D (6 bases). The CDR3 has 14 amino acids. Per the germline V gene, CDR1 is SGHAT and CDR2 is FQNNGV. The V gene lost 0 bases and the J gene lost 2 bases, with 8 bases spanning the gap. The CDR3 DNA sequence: TGTGCCAGCAGCTTAGAGCGGGGACCCTACGAGCAGTACTTC. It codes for CASSLERGPYEQYF.

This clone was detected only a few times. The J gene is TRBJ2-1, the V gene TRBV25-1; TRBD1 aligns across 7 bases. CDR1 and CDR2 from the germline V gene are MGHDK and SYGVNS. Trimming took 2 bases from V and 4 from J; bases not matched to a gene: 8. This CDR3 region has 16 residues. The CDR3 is CASSEEVGGIYNEQFF. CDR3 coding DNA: TGTGCCAGCAGTGAAGAGGTAGGGGGCATATACAATGAGCAGTTCTTC.

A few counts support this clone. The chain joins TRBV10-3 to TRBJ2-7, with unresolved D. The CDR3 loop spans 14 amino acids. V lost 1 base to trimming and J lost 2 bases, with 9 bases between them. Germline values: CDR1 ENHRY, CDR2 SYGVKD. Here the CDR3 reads CAISEYGGPYEQYF. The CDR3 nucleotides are TGTGCCATCAGTGAGTACGGCGGCCCCTACGAGCAGTACTTC.

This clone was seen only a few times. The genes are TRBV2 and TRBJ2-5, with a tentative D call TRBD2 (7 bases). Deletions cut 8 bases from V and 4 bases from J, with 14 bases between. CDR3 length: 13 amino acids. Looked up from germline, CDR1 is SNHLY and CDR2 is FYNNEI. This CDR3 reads CASSGGHRETQYF. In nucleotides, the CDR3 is TGTGCCAGCTCGGGGGGCCACCGAGAGACCCAGTACTTC.